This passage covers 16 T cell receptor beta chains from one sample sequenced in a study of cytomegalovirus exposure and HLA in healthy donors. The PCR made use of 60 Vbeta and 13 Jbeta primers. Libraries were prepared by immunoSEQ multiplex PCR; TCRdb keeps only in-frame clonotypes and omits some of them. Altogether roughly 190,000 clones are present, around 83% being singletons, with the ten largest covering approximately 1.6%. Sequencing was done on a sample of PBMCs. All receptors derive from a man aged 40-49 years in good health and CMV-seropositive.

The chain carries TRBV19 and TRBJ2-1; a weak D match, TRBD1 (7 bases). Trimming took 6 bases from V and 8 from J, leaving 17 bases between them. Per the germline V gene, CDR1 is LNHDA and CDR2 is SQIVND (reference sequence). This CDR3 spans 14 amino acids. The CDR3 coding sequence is TGTGCCAGTAGGGAGGGGGCTTCCAGACATGAGCAGTTCTTC. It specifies CASREGASRHEQFF.

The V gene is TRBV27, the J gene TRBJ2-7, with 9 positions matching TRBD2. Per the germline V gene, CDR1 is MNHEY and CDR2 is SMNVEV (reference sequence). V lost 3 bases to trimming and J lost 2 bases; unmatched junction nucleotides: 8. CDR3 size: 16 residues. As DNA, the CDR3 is TGTGCCAGCAGTTTCCTGACTAGCGGAAAGACCTACGAGCAGTACTTC. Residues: CASSFLTSGKTYEQYF.

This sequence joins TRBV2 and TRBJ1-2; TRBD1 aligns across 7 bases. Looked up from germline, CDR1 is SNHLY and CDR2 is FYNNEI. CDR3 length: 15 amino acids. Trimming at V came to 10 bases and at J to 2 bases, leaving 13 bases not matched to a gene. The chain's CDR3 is CATLVTGIVNYGYTF. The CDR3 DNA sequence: TGTGCCACCCTGGTGACAGGGATCGTAAACTATGGCTACACCTTC.

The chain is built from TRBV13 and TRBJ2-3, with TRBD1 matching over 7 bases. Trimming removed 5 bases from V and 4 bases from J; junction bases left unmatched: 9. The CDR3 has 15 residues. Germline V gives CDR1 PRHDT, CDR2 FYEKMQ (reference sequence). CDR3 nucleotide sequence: TGTGCCAGCAGCATCCGAGGGGGCAGGGCAGATACGCAGTATTTT. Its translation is CASSIRGGRADTQYF.

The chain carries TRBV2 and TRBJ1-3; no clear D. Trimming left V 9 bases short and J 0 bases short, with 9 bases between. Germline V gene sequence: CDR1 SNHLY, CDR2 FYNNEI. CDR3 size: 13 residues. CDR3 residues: CASRTDSGNTIYF. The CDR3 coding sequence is TGTGCCAGTCGAACAGACTCTGGAAACACCATATATTTT.

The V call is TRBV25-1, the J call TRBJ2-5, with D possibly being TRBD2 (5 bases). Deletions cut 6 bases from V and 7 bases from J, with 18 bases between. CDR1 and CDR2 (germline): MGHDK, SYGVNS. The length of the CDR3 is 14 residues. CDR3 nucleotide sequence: TGTGCCAGCAGGTACCCTGGTCTCGAGGGGACCCAGTACTTC. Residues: CASRYPGLEGTQYF.

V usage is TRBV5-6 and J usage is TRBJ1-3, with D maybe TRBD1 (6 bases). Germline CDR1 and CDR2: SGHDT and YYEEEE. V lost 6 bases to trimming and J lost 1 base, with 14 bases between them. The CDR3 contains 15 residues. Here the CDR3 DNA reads TGTGCCAGCAACCAGACAGGCGTTTCTGGAAACACCATATATTTT. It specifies CASNQTGVSGNTIYF.

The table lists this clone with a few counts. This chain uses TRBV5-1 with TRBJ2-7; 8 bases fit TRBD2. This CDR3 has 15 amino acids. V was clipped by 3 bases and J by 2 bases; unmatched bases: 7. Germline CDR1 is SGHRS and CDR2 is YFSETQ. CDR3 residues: CASSSTSGQPYEQYF. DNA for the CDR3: TGCGCCAGCAGCTCCACTAGCGGACAGCCCTACGAGCAGTACTTC. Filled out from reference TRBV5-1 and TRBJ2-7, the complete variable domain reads KAGVTQTPRYLIKTRGQQVTLSCSPISGHRSVSWYQQTPGQGLQFLFEYFSETQRNKGNFPGRFSGRQFSNSRSEMNVSTLELGDSALYLCASSSTSGQPYEQYFGPGTRLTVT.

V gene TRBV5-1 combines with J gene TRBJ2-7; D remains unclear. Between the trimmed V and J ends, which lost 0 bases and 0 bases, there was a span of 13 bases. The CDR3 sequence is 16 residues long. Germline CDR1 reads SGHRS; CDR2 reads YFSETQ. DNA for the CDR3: TGCGCCAGCAGCTTGGTCTACAGACATAGCTCCTACGAGCAGTACTTC. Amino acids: CASSLVYRHSSYEQYF.

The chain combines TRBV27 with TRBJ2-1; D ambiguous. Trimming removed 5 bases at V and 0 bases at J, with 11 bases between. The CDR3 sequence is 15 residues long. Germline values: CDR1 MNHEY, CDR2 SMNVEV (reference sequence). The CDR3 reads CASSAFESSYNEQFF. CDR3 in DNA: TGTGCCAGCAGTGCCTTCGAGAGCTCCTACAATGAGCAGTTCTTC.

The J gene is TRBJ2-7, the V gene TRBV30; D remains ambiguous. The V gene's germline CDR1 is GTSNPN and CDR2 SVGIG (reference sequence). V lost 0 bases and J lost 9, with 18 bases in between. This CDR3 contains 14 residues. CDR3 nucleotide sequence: TGTGCCTGGAGTGTATTGATATCGACTGGATCGCAGTACTTC. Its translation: CAWSVLISTGSQYF.

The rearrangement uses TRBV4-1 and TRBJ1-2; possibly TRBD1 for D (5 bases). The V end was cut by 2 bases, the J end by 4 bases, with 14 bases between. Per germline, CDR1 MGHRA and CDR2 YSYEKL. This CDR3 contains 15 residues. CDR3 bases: TGCGCCAGCAGCCAATCGGGGGTGTTGGGCTATGGCTACACCTTC. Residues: CASSQSGVLGYGYTF.

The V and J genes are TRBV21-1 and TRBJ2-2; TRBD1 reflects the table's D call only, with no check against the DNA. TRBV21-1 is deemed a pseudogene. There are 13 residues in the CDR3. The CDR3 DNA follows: TGTGCCAGCACCCCCAAGGGGGTCGGGGAGCTGTTTTTT. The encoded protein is CASTPKGVGELFF.

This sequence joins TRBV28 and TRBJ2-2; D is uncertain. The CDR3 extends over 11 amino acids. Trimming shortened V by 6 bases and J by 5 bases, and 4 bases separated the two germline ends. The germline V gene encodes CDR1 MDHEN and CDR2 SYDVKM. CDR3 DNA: TGTGCCAGCAGATCGACCGGGGAGCTGTTTTTT. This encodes CASRSTGELFF.

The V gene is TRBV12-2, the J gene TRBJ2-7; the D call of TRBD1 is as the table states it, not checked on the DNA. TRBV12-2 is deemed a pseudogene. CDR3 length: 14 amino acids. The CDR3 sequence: CASRLAQQGSEQYF. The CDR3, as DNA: TGTGCAAGTCGCTTAGCGCAACAGGGAAGCGAGCAGTACTTC.

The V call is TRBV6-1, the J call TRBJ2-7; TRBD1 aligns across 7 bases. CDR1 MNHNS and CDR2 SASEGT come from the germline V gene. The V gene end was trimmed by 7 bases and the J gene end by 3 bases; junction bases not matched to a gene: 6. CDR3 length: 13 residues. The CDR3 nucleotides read TGTGCCAGCAACCTCGGACAGGACTACGAGCAGTACTTC. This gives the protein CASNLGQDYEQYF.